A selection of T cell receptor beta chains follows, all from one sample in a study of T cell repertoires in cytomegalovirus infection. One entry per CDR3 protein results from TCRdb running MiXCR on the reads. The sample contains 250,000 or so distinct CDR3 sequences, about 18% of which appear only once. Sequenced material: CD8+ T cells from PBMCs. All receptors derive from a human donor in good health (CMV status not recorded). Some clones in this sample may be carry-over from other donors' samples. The CDR3 runs from the conserved cysteine through the conserved F or W. D genes are given only for firm matches. Expanded clones are given a class, and other clones once, few, many or no size at all.

J gene | D gene | V gene | clone size | CDR3 protein | CDR3 DNA
TRBJ2-1 | . | TRBV20-1 | few | CSAREERTYNEQFF | TGCAGTGCTAGAGAGGAGAGGACCTACAATGAGCAGTTCTTC
TRBJ1-2 | . | TRBV12-3/TRBV12-4 | . | CASSSGDPYGYTF | TGTGCCAGCTCCTCAGGGGACCCCTATGGCTACACCTTC
TRBJ2-5 | . | TRBV4-1 | . | CASSQDIGGTETQYF | TGCGCCAGCAGCCAAGATATCGGGGGCACGGAGACCCAGTACTTC
TRBJ2-7 | . | TRBV5-6 | many | CASSLGQAYSYEQYF | TGTGCCAGCAGCTTGGGGCAGGCTTACTCCTACGAGCAGTACTTC
TRBJ2-1 | . | TRBV27 | . | CASSFSQGSEQFF | TGTGCCAGCAGTTTTAGTCAGGGGAGTGAGCAGTTCTTC
TRBJ1-2 | . | TRBV5-1 | few | CASSTGTGDSNYGYTF | TGCGCCAGCAGTACCGGGACCGGGGATAGTAACTATGGCTACACCTTC
TRBJ2-5 | TRBD2 | TRBV28 | many | CASSRTSGAQETQYF | TGTGCCAGCAGTCGGACTAGCGGGGCCCAAGAGACCCAGTACTTC
TRBJ1-2 | TRBD1 | TRBV13 | . | CASSSNIDREAYGYTF | TGTGCCAGCAGCTCCAATATTGACAGGGAAGCGTATGGCTACACCTTC
TRBJ2-2 | . | TRBV6-2/TRBV6-3 | many | CASSHLSNSNTGELFF | TGTGCCAGCAGTCACCTGAGTAACTCGAACACCGGGGAGCTGTTTTTT
TRBJ1-4 | . | TRBV5-6 | few | CASSSPGGVDDEKLFF | TGTGCCAGCAGCTCTCCGGGGGGCGTCGATGATGAAAAACTGTTTTTT
TRBJ1-5 | . | TRBV12-3/TRBV12-4 | many | CASSFPGGNQPQHF | TGTGCCAGCAGTTTCCCAGGAGGCAATCAGCCCCAGCATTTT
TRBJ2-1 | . | TRBV6-1 | many | CASRAGTENEQFF | TGTGCCAGCAGAGCCGGGACCGAGAATGAGCAGTTCTTC
TRBJ2-7 | TRBD2 | TRBV6-1 | few | CASSSPVAGDYEQYF | TGTGCCAGCAGCTCGCCGGTAGCGGGGGACTACGAGCAGTACTTC
TRBJ1-5 | . | TRBV5-1 | few | CASSRGQITYSNQPQHF | TGCGCCAGCAGCCGAGGACAGATTACATATAGCAATCAGCCCCAGCATTTT
TRBJ1-1 | . | TRBV27 | few | CASNSGQNTEAFF | TGTGCCAGCAACTCTGGACAGAACACTGAAGCTTTCTTT
TRBJ1-5 | . | TRBV12-3/TRBV12-4 | many | CASSSGPYSNQPQHF | TGTGCCAGCAGCTCAGGGCCTTATAGCAATCAGCCCCAGCATTTT
TRBJ1-5 | TRBD1 | TRBV19 | many | CASSIRDREQPQHF | TGTGCCAGTAGTATTCGGGACAGGGAGCAGCCCCAGCATTTT
TRBJ2-7 | . | TRBV7-8 | many | CASSMDSGLMYEQYF | TGTGCCAGCAGTATGGACAGTGGGCTCATGTACGAGCAGTACTTC
TRBJ2-3 | . | TRBV7-6 | . | CASSSSHGGSSTDTQYF | TGTGCCAGCAGCTCATCCCACGGGGGATCTAGCACAGATACGCAGTATTTT
TRBJ2-7 | . | TRBV7-6 | . | CASSPARGYEQYF | TGTGCCAGCAGCCCCGCCAGGGGCTACGAGCAGTACTTC
TRBJ1-5 | . | TRBV7-8 | many | CASSLFEGSNQPQHF | TGTGCCAGCAGCTTGTTCGAGGGGAGCAATCAGCCCCAGCATTTT
TRBJ2-1 | TRBD1 | TRBV7-2 | many | CASSSGGWRWVEQFF | TGTGCCAGCAGCTCAGGGGGCTGGCGATGGGTTGAGCAGTTCTTC
TRBJ1-1 | . | TRBV6-2/TRBV6-3 | many | CASSHRRDLNTEAFF | TGTGCCAGCAGTCACCGTCGGGACCTGAACACTGAAGCTTTCTTT
TRBJ2-7 | . | TRBV14 | few | CASSHGGFYEQYF | TGTGCCAGCAGCCACGGAGGTTTCTACGAGCAGTACTTC
TRBJ2-7 | . | TRBV28 | . | CASSPLTGSYEQYF | TGTGCCAGCAGTCCCCTGACAGGCTCCTACGAGCAGTACTTC
TRBJ2-7 | TRBD2 | TRBV20-1 | . | CSARLWGGSYEQYF | TGCAGTGCTAGACTTTGGGGGGGGTCCTACGAGCAGTACTTC
TRBJ2-1 | . | TRBV28 | many | CASSLWGNEQFF | TGTGCCAGCAGCTTATGGGGCAATGAGCAGTTCTTC
TRBJ1-6 | . | TRBV2 | few | CASSALHYYNSPLHF | TGTGCCAGCAGCGCCCTCCACTATTATAATTCACCCCTCCACTTT
TRBJ2-1 | TRBD1 | TRBV7-8 | many | CASSLTGALNNEQFF | TGTGCCAGCAGCTTGACAGGGGCACTAAACAATGAGCAGTTCTTC
TRBJ1-2 | . | TRBV4-1 | . | CASSQEDRPTGYTF | TGCGCCAGCAGCCAAGAAGACAGGCCCACTGGCTACACCTTC
TRBJ1-2 | . | TRBV20-1 | . | CSARDQGVLDGYTF | TGCAGTGCTAGAGATCAGGGAGTTCTAGATGGCTACACCTTC
TRBJ2-2 | TRBD1 | TRBV4-2 | many | CASSQESQGATGELFF | TGTGCCAGCAGCCAAGAATCGCAGGGGGCAACCGGGGAGCTGTTTTTT
TRBJ1-5 | TRBD1 | TRBV28 | . | CASSSTGESNQPQHF | TGTGCCAGCAGTTCAACAGGGGAATCAAATCAGCCCCAGCATTTT
TRBJ2-5 | TRBD2 | TRBV5-1 | few | CASSPHEAGKETQYF | TGCGCCAGCAGCCCCCATGAAGCGGGGAAGGAGACCCAGTACTTC
TRBJ2-1 | TRBD1 | TRBV7-2 | many | CASSLRARGGDPYNEQFF | TGTGCCAGCAGCTTAAGAGCAAGAGGGGGCGATCCTTACAATGAGCAGTTCTTC
TRBJ1-3 | . | TRBV7-8 | . | CASSLLGAWGVDRNTVYF | TGTGCCAGCAGCTTACTCGGGGCCTGGGGAGTTGATAGAAACACCGTATATTTT
TRBJ2-1 | . | TRBV28 | . | CASSPKGLSSYNEQFF | TGTGCCAGCAGCCCGAAGGGCCTCAGCTCCTACAATGAGCAGTTCTTC
TRBJ2-5 | . | TRBV3-1 | . | CASSQGDADAETQYF | TGTGCCAGCAGCCAAGGGGACGCCGACGCGGAGACCCAGTACTTC
TRBJ2-1 | . | TRBV7-7 | . | CASSLGPGANNEQFF | TGTGCTAGCAGTTTGGGGCCAGGGGCCAACAATGAGCAGTTCTTC
TRBJ2-2 | TRBD2 | TRBV11-2 | many | CASSLASGDNTGELFF | TGTGCCAGCAGCTTGGCTAGCGGGGATAACACCGGGGAGCTGTTTTTT
TRBJ2-1 | . | TRBV5-6 | . | CASSSEGYRVGNGQFF | TGTGCCAGCAGCTCCGAGGGATACAGGGTAGGGAACGGGCAGTTCTTC
TRBJ2-3 | . | TRBV29-1 | few | CSVAETPGSLTDTQYF | TGCAGCGTTGCGGAGACGCCGGGAAGTCTCACAGATACGCAGTATTTT
TRBJ2-1 | . | TRBV5-1 | few | CASSPPGVGSYNEQFF | TGCGCCAGCAGCCCCCCGGGAGTTGGGTCCTACAATGAGCAGTTCTTC
TRBJ2-3 | TRBD2 | TRBV7-6 | few | CASSLTSGGTLDTQYF | TGTGCCAGCAGCTTAACTAGCGGGGGGACCTTGGATACGCAGTATTTT
TRBJ2-3 | TRBD2 | TRBV20-1 | . | CSARDLSSGGTDTQYF | TGCAGTGCTAGAGATCTAAGTAGCGGGGGCACAGATACGCAGTATTTT
TRBJ2-2 | . | TRBV24-1 | many | CATSARGLEANTGELFF | TGTGCCACCAGTGCAAGAGGGTTGGAAGCCAACACCGGGGAGCTGTTTTTT
TRBJ1-2 | . | TRBV7-9 | . | CASRPGIHGYTF | TGTGCCAGCAGGCCTGGGATCCATGGCTACACCTTC
TRBJ2-7 | . | TRBV20-1 | . | CSAADSDLGLYEQYF | TGCAGTGCCGCCGATTCGGACCTGGGGCTCTACGAGCAGTACTTC
TRBJ2-7 | TRBD1 | TRBV7-2 | many | CASSLATGNYEQYF | TGTGCCAGCAGCTTAGCGACAGGGAACTACGAGCAGTACTTC
TRBJ2-3 | . | TRBV15 | few | CATIRGSPSTDTQYF | TGTGCCACCATTCGGGGGAGTCCTTCGACAGATACGCAGTATTTT
TRBJ1-1 | . | TRBV19 | few | CASSMGQQNTEAFF | TGTGCCAGTAGTATGGGGCAGCAGAACACTGAAGCTTTCTTT
TRBJ2-1 | TRBD1 | TRBV5-1 | . | CASSPWGQINKLNNEQFF | TGCGCCAGCAGCCCCTGGGGACAGATAAATAAACTTAACAATGAGCAGTTCTTC
TRBJ1-5 | . | TRBV4-3 | few | CASSQRPGDQPQHF | TGCGCCAGCAGCCAAAGGCCAGGGGATCAGCCCCAGCATTTT